This T cell receptor (beta chain) was profiled in a study of T-cell reconstitution after alpha-beta-depleted transplantation in children. Study-wide findings and caveats: Expanded graft clones, several hundred of them, were reportedly the source of alpha-beta T cells about two months after transplant.

The CDR3 extends over 15 amino acids. Trimming at V came to 6 bases and at J to 4 bases, leaving 3 bases not matched to a gene. Germline V gives CDR1 SEHNR, CDR2 FQNEAQ (reference sequence). The TCRbeta library was prepared with unique molecular identifiers. A single record per CDR3 protein comes from TCRdb applying MiXCR to the PCR reads. The data show some 440,000 distinct CDR3 sequences, 15% to 20% seen once. As to this clonotype: Its antigen is unidentified.

J is TRBJ2-2 and V is TRBV7-9; the match to TRBD2 covers 12 bases. The clonotype originates from a boy younger than two who had a stem cell transplant for Wiskott-Aldrich syndrome, so the T cells may come from the graft donor. The sample was PBMCs, mostly from graft donor cells, taken 360 days after TCRalphabeta/CD19-depleted stem cell transplant. CDR3 coding DNA: TGTGCCAGCAGGCGGACTAGCGGGGTCACCGGGGAGCTGTTTTTT. Encoded protein: CASRRTSGVTGELFF.